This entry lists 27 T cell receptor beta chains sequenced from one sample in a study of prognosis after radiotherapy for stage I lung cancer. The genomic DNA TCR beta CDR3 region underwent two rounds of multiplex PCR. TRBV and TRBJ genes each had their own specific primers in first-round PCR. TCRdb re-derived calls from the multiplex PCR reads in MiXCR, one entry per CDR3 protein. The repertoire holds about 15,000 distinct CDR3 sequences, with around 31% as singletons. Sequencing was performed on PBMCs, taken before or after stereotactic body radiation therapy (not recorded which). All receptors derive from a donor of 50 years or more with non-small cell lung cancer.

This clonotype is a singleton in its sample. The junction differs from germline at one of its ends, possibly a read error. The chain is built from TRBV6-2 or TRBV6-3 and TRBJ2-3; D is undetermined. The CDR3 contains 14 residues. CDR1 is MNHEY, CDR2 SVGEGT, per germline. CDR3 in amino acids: CSSRFISGTDTQYF. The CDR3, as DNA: TGTTCCAGCAGGTTCATAAGTGGCACAGATACGCAGTATTTT.

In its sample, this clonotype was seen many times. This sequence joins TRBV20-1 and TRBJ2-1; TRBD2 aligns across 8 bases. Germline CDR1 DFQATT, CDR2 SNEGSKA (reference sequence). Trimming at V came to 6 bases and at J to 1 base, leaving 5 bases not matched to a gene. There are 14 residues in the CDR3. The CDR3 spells CSAAGTSSYNEQFF. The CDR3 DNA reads TGCAGTGCAGCCGGGACTAGTTCCTACAATGAGCAGTTCTTC.

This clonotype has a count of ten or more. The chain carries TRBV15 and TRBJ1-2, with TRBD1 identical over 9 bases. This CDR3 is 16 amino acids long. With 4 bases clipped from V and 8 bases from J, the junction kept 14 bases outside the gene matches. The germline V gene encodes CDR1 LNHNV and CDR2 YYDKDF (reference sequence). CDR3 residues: CATSNRDRVMLYGYTF. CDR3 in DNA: TGTGCCACCAGCAACCGGGACAGGGTCATGTTATACGGCTACACCTTC.

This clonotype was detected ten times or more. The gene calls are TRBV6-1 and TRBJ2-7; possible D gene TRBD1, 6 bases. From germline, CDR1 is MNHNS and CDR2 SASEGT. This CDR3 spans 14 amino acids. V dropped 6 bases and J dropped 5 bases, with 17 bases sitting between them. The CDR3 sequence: CASSPSLGDNEQYF. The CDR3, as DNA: TGTGCCAGCAGCCCAAGTCTAGGGGACAACGAGCAGTACTTC.

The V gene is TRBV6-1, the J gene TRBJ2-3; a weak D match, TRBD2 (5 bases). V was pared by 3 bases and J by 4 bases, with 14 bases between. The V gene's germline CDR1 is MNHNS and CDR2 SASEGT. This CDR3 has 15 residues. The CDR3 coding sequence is TGTGCCAGCAGTGACTCTTTAGGAGCGGCAGATACGCAGTATTTT. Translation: CASSDSLGAADTQYF.

As DNA, the CDR3 is TGTGCCAGCAATGAAGCGATGGGTAGCTACTACGAGCAGTACTTC. As protein: CASNEAMGSYYEQYF. The chain is built from TRBV6-2 or TRBV6-3 and TRBJ2-7, with D uncertain. This CDR3 is built from 15 residues. The V end was cut by 7 bases, the J end by 3 bases, with 19 bases between. Germline values: CDR1 MNHEY, CDR2 SVGEGT.

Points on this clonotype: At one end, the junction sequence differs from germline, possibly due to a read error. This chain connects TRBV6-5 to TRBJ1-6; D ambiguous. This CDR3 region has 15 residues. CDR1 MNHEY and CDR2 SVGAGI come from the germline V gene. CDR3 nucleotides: TGTGCCAGCAGTTACGAGGTGGGGTGGAATTCACCCATCCACTTT. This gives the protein CASSYEVGWNSPIHF.

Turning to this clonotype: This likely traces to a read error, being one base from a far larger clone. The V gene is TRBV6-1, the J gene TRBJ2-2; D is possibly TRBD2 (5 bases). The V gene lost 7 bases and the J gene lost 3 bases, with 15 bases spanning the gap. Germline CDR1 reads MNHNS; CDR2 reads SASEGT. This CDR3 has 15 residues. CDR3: CASISLGRDTGELFF. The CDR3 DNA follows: TGTGCCAGCATTTCACTAGGACGAGACACCGGGGAGCTGTTTTTT.

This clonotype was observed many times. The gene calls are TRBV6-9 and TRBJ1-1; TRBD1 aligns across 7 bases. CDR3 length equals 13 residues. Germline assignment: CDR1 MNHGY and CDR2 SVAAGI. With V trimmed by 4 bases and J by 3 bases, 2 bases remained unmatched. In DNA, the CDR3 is TGTGCCAGCAGTTCGCAGGGGGACACTGAAGCTTTCTTT. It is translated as CASSSQGDTEAFF.

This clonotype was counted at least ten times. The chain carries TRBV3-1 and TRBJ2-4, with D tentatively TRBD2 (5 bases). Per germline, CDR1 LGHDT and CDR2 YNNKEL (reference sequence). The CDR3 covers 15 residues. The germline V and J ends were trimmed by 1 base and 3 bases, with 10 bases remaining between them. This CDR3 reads CASSQVRGGKNIQYF. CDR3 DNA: TGTGCCAGCAGCCAAGTCCGGGGTGGCAAAAACATTCAGTACTTC.

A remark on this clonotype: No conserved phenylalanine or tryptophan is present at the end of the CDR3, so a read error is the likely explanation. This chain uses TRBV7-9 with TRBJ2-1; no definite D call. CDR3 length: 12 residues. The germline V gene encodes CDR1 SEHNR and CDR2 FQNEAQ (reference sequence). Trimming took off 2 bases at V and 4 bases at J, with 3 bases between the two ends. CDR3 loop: CASSLTYNEQFC. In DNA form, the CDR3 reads TGTGCCAGCAGCTTAACTTACAATGAGCAGTTCTGT.

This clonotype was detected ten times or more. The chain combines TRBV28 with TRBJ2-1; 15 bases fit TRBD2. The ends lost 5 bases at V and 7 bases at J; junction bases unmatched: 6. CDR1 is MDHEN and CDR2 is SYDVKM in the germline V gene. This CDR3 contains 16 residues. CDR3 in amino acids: CASSLTGTSGRNEQFF. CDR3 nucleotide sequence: TGTGCCAGCAGTCTAACCGGGACTAGCGGGAGGAATGAGCAGTTCTTC.

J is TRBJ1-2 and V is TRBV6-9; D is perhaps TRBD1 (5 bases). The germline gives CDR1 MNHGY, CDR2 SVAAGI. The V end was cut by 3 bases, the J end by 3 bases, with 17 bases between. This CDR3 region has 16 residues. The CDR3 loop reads CASSYSTGLLDYGYTF. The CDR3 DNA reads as TGTGCCAGCAGTTACTCAACAGGACTACTGGACTATGGCTACACCTTC.

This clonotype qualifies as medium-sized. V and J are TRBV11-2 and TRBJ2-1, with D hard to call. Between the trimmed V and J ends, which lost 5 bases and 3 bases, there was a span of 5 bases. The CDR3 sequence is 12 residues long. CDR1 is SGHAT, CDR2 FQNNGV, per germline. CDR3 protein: CASSPRYNEQFF. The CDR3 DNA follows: TGTGCCAGCAGCCCACGCTACAATGAGCAGTTCTTC.

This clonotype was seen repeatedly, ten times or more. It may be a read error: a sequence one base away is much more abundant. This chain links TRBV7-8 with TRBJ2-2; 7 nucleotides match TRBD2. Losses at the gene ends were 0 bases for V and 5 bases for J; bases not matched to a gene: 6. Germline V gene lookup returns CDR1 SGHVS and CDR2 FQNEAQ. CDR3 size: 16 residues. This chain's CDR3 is CASSLAGLTGTGELFF. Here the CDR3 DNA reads TGTGCCAGCAGCTTAGCGGGACTAACGGGGACCGGGGAGCTGTTTTTT.

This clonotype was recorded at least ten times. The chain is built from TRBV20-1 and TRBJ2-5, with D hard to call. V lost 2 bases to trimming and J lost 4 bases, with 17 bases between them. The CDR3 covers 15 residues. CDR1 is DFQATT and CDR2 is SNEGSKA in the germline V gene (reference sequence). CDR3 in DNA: TGCAGTGCTAGACCGTTGGTACTGGCTGGAGAGACCCAGTACTTC. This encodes CSARPLVLAGETQYF.

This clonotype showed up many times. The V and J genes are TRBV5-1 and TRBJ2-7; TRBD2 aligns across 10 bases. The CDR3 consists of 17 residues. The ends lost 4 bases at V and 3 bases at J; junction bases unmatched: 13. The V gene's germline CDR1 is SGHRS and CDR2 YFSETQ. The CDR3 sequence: CASSPPVLAGGGYEQYF. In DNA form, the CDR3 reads TGCGCCAGCAGCCCTCCCGTCTTAGCGGGAGGTGGCTACGAGCAGTACTTC.

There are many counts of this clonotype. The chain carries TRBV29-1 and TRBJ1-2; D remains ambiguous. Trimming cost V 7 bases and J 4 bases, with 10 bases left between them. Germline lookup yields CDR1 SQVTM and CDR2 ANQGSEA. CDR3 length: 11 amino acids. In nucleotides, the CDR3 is TGCAGCGCCTTGGACGGCTATGGCTACACCTTC. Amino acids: CSALDGYGYTF.

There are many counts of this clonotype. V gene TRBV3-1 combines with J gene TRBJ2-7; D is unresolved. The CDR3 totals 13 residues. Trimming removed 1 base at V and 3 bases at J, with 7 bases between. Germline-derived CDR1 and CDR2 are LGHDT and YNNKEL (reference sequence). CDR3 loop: CASSQGVDYEQYF. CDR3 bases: TGTGCCAGCAGCCAAGGTGTTGACTACGAGCAGTACTTC.

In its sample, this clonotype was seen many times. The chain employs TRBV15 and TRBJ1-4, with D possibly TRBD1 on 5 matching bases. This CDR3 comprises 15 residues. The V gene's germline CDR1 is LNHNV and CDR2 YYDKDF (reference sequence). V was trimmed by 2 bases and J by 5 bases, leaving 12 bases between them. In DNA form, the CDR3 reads TGTGCCACCAGCAGATCGACAGACAAAAATGAAAAACTGTTTTTT. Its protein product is CATSRSTDKNEKLFF.

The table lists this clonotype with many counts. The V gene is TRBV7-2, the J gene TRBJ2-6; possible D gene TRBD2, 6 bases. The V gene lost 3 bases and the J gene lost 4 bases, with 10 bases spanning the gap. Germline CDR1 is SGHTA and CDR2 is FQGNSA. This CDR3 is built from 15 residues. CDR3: CASSLEGTGANVLTF. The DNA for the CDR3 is TGTGCCAGCAGCTTGGAGGGGACCGGGGCCAACGTCCTGACTTTC. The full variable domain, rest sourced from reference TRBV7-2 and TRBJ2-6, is GAGVSQSPSNKVTEKGKDVELRCDPISGHTALYWYRQSLGQGLEFLIYFQGNSAPDKSGLPSDRFSAERTGGSVSTLTIQRTQQEDSAVYLCASSLEGTGANVLTFGAGSRLTVL.

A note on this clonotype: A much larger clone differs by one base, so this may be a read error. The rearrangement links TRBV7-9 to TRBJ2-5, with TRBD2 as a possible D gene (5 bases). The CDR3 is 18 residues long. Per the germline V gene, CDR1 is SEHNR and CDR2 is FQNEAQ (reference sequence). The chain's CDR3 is CASSPGSAVVVPQEAQYF. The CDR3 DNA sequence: TGTGCCAGCAGCCCGGGGTCCGCGGTCGTAGTTCCCCAAGAGGCCCAGTACTTC.

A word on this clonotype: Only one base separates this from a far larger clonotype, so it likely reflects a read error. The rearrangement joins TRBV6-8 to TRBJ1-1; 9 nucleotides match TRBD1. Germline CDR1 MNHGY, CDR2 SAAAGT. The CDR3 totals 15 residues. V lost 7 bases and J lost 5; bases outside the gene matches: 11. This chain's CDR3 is CASTTGPDRGTEAFF. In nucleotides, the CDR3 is TGTGCCAGCACGACGGGCCCCGACAGGGGGACTGAAGCTTTCTTT.

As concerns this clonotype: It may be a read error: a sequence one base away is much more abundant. Here the CDR3 reads CASSGGQSSGDTIYF. CDR3 in DNA: TGTGCCAGCTCGGGGGGCCAGAGCTCTGGAGACACCATATATTTT. The chain couples TRBV18 to TRBJ1-3, with D possibly matching TRBD1 (6 bases). From germline, CDR1 is KGHSH and CDR2 LQKENI. The CDR3 consists of 15 residues. Full variable domain (missing parts from reference TRBV18 and TRBJ1-3): NAGVMQNPRHLVRRRGQEARLRCSPMKGHSHVYWYRQLPEEGLKFMVYLQKENIIDESGMPKERFSAEFPKEGPSILRIQQVVRGDSAAYFCASSGGQSSGDTIYFGEGSWLTVV.

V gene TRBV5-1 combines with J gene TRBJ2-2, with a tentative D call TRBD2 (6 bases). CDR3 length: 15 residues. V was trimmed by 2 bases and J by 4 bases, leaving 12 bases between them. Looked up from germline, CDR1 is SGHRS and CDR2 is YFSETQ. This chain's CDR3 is CASSFQRASTGELFF. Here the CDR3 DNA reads TGCGCCAGCAGCTTTCAGCGGGCATCCACCGGGGAGCTGTTTTTT.

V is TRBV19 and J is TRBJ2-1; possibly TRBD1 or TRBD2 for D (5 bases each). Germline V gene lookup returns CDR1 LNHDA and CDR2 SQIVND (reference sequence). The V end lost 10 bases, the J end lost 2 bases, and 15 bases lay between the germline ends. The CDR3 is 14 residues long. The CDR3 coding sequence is TGTGCCACCGGGGCACGGGGCACCTACAATGAGCAGTTCTTC. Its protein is CATGARGTYNEQFF.

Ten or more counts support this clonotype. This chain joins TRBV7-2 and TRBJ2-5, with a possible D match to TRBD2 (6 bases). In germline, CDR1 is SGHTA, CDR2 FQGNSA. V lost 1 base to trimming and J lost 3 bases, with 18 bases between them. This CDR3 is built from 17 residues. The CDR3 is CASSLEYLRAGKETQYF. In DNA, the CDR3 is TGTGCCAGCAGCTTAGAATATCTCCGGGCGGGAAAAGAGACCCAGTACTTC.